Sequencing of this T cell receptor (beta chain) was carried out in a study of cytomegalovirus exposure and HLA in healthy donors. Notes on the study in general: Most TCR sequences were seen very rarely across donors, but some public TCRs occurred in many. Sequencing probably produced one cluster of sequence variants that were highly shared.

PCR involved 60 Vbeta and 13 Jbeta primers. Sequenced by immunoSEQ multiplex PCR; TCRdb stores in-frame clones only, minus some. The table includes around 80,000 clones, 78% detected once. Details on this clone: Its matching antigen is unknown.

The sequence derives from a man in his forties in good health and CMV-seronegative. Material for sequencing was PBMCs.

CDR3: CASSRFGSRETQYF. In DNA form, the CDR3 reads TGCGCCAGCAGTCGATTCGGATCGCGGGAGACCCAGTACTTC. The chain is built from TRBV5-1 and TRBJ2-5; D remains ambiguous. Trimming pared 5 bases from V and 5 bases from J, leaving 16 bases between. Germline V lookup: CDR1 SGHRS, CDR2 YFSETQ. The CDR3 has 14 residues.